This is a list of T cell receptor beta chains from one sample in a study of PD-L1 blockade in urothelial cancer. Profiled with immunoSEQ multiplex PCR; TCRdb holds only in-frame clones, not every one. The data show tens of thousands of clones, with 82% seen just once and more than 3% held by the top ten. Sample: PBMCs, taken around atezolizumab (anti-PD-L1) treatment. Source of these receptors: a man aged 70-80 years with urothelial cancer. CDR3s include the opening cysteine and the closing phenylalanine or tryptophan. The listing skips clone size in some rows; elsewhere it reads once, few, many or a size class.

V gene	J gene	clone size	CDR3 protein
TRBV2	TRBJ2-7	.	CASNAGGNYEQYF
TRBV6-5	TRBJ1-2	few	CASRARWRDYYGYTF
TRBV18	TRBJ2-3	.	CASSPATGWDTDTQYF
TRBV9	TRBJ1-5	once	CASSVGREGQPQHF
TRBV30	TRBJ1-2	once	CAWSPFATANYGYTF
TRBV30	TRBJ2-3	.	CAWTSGNTDTQYF
TRBV2	TRBJ2-7	.	CASRPTRQASSYEQYF
TRBV7-2	TRBJ1-1	.	CASSSLVNTEAFF
TRBV11-1	TRBJ2-3	.	CASSLSRGGQSTDTQYF
TRBV7-2	TRBJ2-1	.	CASSLEGRGGYNEQFF
TRBV19	TRBJ2-1	.	CASSSSRGAVYNEQFF
TRBV6-1	TRBJ2-3	.	CASTGTDTQYF
TRBV2	TRBJ2-4	.	CASSQNSRREATLAKNIQYF
TRBV4-2	TRBJ2-2	.	CASSQEIQAANTGELFF
TRBV7-2	TRBJ1-2	.	CASSETGGIGYTF
TRBV28	TRBJ1-5	.	CASRIDRAQPQHF
TRBV7-6	TRBJ1-4	few	CASSSLGRREKLFF
TRBV27	TRBJ2-1	.	CASSETVYNEQFF
TRBV12-1	TRBJ2-1	.	CASRALATNEQFF
TRBV12-5	TRBJ1-1	few	CASGVTGNTEAFF
TRBV14	TRBJ1-3	few	CASSPRGQRNTIYF
TRBV5-4	TRBJ2-5	.	CATHLGGAGWQETQYF
TRBV11-2	TRBJ2-7	.	CASSLTPTDTYEQYF
TRBV6-1	TRBJ1-2	.	CASSEGWGTNYGYTF
TRBV7-9	TRBJ1-1	.	CASSLQGQNTEAFF
TRBV6-6	TRBJ1-4	.	CASSYPGQGDEKLFF
TRBV18	TRBJ1-2	.	CASSPSGDRGYTF
TRBV5-1	TRBJ2-3	.	CASSLEGASTDTQYF
TRBV4-2	TRBJ1-3	.	CASSQSGTIYF
TRBV14	TRBJ2-5	.	CASSHEREWGETQYF
TRBV4-2	TRBJ2-4	.	CASSHAHGETKNIQYF
TRBV7-2	TRBJ2-7	.	CASSLREGQYEQYF
TRBV7-6	TRBJ2-3	.	CASSLARADTQYF
TRBV30	TRBJ2-3	.	CAWARGSSGRLFSTDTQYF
TRBV5-1	TRBJ2-3	.	CASSPGTGGKADTQYF
TRBV23-1	TRBJ2-2	.	CASSQPTSGITGELFF
TRBV29-1	TRBJ2-1	.	CSVLSGGRSYNEQFF
TRBV7-2	TRBJ1-5	once	CASRLEGVNNQPQHF